This is a list of T cell receptor beta chains from one sample in a study of Graves' ophthalmopathy and Graves' hyperthyroidism. TCRdb re-called the multiplex PCR reads with MiXCR, one entry per CDR3 protein. The table includes roughly 500,000 distinct CDR3 sequences, 13% to 15% detected once. Sequences were obtained from blood. These receptors all stem from a woman in her twenties or thirties with Graves' ophthalmopathy. CDR3s include the opening cysteine and the closing phenylalanine or tryptophan. Fields, in order: V gene, J gene, clone size, D gene, CDR3 protein, CDR3 DNA. The D gene is left open where the match is weak. Expanded clones are given a class, and other clones once, few, many or no size at all.

V gene: TRBV4-1
J gene: TRBJ1-1
clone size: few
D gene: TRBD1
CDR3 protein: CASSLFLDRVDFSRTEAFF
CDR3 DNA: TGCGCCAGCAGTCTCTTCCTGGACAGGGTGGATTTCTCGCGGACTGAAGCTTTCTTT

V gene: TRBV6-1
J gene: TRBJ2-5
clone size: many
D gene: TRBD2
CDR3 protein: CASSDLGRIAGGRETQYF
CDR3 DNA: TGTGCCAGCAGTGATCTAGGACGTATCGCGGGGGGGCGAGAGACCCAGTACTTC

V gene: TRBV6-1
J gene: TRBJ1-1
clone size: many
D gene: TRBD1
CDR3 protein: CASRQGELNTEAFF
CDR3 DNA: TGTGCCAGCCGACAGGGGGAATTGAACACTGAAGCTTTCTTT

V gene: TRBV30
J gene: TRBJ2-7
clone size: many
D gene: TRBD2
CDR3 protein: CAWMRGSYEQYF
CDR3 DNA: TGTGCCTGGATGCGGGGGAGCTACGAGCAGTACTTC

V gene: TRBV5-1
J gene: TRBJ1-6
clone size: many
D gene: .
CDR3 protein: CASSFGQSNSPLHF
CDR3 DNA: TGCGCCAGCAGCTTCGGCCAGTCTAATTCACCCCTCCACTTT

V gene: TRBV12-3/TRBV12-4
J gene: TRBJ1-5
clone size: many
D gene: .
CDR3 protein: CASSPQGGSNQPQHF
CDR3 DNA: TGTGCCAGCAGCCCACAGGGAGGTAGCAATCAGCCCCAGCATTTT

V gene: TRBV14
J gene: TRBJ1-2
clone size: .
D gene: .
CDR3 protein: CASSQRKGNYGYTF
CDR3 DNA: TGTGCCAGCAGCCAGAGGAAGGGGAACTATGGCTACACCTTC

V gene: TRBV6-5
J gene: TRBJ2-7
clone size: many
D gene: .
CDR3 protein: CASSSQDSPPYEQYF
CDR3 DNA: TGTGCCAGCAGTTCCCAGGACAGTCCCCCCTACGAGCAGTACTTC

V gene: TRBV11-2
J gene: TRBJ2-7
clone size: many
D gene: TRBD1
CDR3 protein: CASSAHRDRGGREQYF
CDR3 DNA: TGTGCCAGCAGCGCCCACCGGGACAGGGGCGGTCGGGAGCAGTACTTC

V gene: TRBV30
J gene: TRBJ2-7
clone size: many
D gene: TRBD1
CDR3 protein: CAWSLDRGSEQYF
CDR3 DNA: TGTGCCTGGAGTTTGGACAGGGGGAGCGAGCAGTACTTC

V gene: TRBV10-3
J gene: TRBJ2-4
clone size: many
D gene: .
CDR3 protein: CGQGLKNIQYF
CDR3 DNA: TGTGGACAGGGACTCAAAAACATTCAGTACTTC

V gene: TRBV12-3/TRBV12-4
J gene: TRBJ2-4
clone size: few
D gene: .
CDR3 protein: CASSFSPPELAKNIQYF
CDR3 DNA: TGTGCCAGCAGTTTCTCCCCCCCGGAATTAGCCAAAAACATTCAGTACTTC

V gene: TRBV27
J gene: TRBJ2-2
clone size: .
D gene: .
CDR3 protein: CASSLSYGRDGTVNTGELFF
CDR3 DNA: TGTGCCAGCAGTTTATCGTACGGTAGAGACGGGACTGTGAACACCGGGGAGCTGTTTTTT

V gene: TRBV4-1
J gene: TRBJ2-7
clone size: few
D gene: TRBD1
CDR3 protein: CASSQLPGQGLYEQYF
CDR3 DNA: TGCGCCAGCAGCCAACTTCCGGGACAGGGGTTGTACGAGCAGTACTTC

V gene: TRBV4-1
J gene: TRBJ2-4
clone size: .
D gene: TRBD1
CDR3 protein: CASSPRDSRIAKNIQYF
CDR3 DNA: TGCGCCAGCAGCCCCCGGGACAGTCGGATTGCCAAAAACATTCAGTACTTC

V gene: TRBV10-3
J gene: TRBJ2-4
clone size: many
D gene: .
CDR3 protein: CAISEGKGPDIQYF
CDR3 DNA: TGTGCCATCAGTGAGGGGAAGGGCCCAGACATTCAGTACTTC

V gene: TRBV2
J gene: TRBJ1-1
clone size: many
D gene: .
CDR3 protein: CASTSIIMNTEAFF
CDR3 DNA: TGTGCCAGCACCAGTATAATCATGAACACTGAAGCTTTCTTT

V gene: TRBV12-3/TRBV12-4
J gene: TRBJ2-2
clone size: many
D gene: .
CDR3 protein: CASTWGSTTTGELFF
CDR3 DNA: TGTGCCAGCACCTGGGGGAGTACAACTACCGGGGAGCTGTTTTTT

V gene: TRBV30
J gene: TRBJ2-7
clone size: many
D gene: .
CDR3 protein: CAWSKRTGEQYF
CDR3 DNA: TGTGCCTGGAGTAAGAGGACCGGGGAGCAGTACTTC

V gene: TRBV9
J gene: TRBJ2-4
clone size: many
D gene: .
CDR3 protein: CASSASDRHEAKNIQYF
CDR3 DNA: TGTGCCAGCAGCGCCAGCGACAGGCACGAAGCCAAAAACATTCAGTACTTC

V gene: TRBV19
J gene: TRBJ1-1
clone size: .
D gene: .
CDR3 protein: CASTTHLGDSLGWNTEAFF
CDR3 DNA: TGTGCCAGTACCACTCATTTAGGCGACTCCCTGGGGTGGAACACTGAAGCTTTCTTT

V gene: TRBV12-3/TRBV12-4
J gene: TRBJ2-5
clone size: many
D gene: .
CDR3 protein: CASSFNTDSQETQYF
CDR3 DNA: TGTGCCAGCAGTTTTAACACAGATTCGCAAGAGACCCAGTACTTC

V gene: TRBV28
J gene: TRBJ2-2
clone size: .
D gene: TRBD1
CDR3 protein: CASSHRTGPKKNTGELFF
CDR3 DNA: TGTGCCAGCAGTCACAGGACAGGACCTAAAAAAAACACCGGGGAGCTGTTTTTT

V gene: TRBV27
J gene: TRBJ2-7
clone size: many
D gene: .
CDR3 protein: CASRGASYEQYF
CDR3 DNA: TGTGCCAGCCGTGGGGCTAGCTACGAGCAGTACTTC

V gene: TRBV2
J gene: TRBJ2-7
clone size: many
D gene: TRBD2
CDR3 protein: CASSDLAAYEQYF
CDR3 DNA: TGTGCCAGCAGTGATCTAGCGGCCTACGAGCAGTACTTC

V gene: TRBV11-2
J gene: TRBJ1-5
clone size: many
D gene: .
CDR3 protein: CASSLALTDQPQHF
CDR3 DNA: TGTGCCAGCAGCTTAGCACTGACAGATCAGCCCCAGCATTTT

V gene: TRBV27
J gene: TRBJ2-2
clone size: few
D gene: TRBD2
CDR3 protein: CASSQSGGNTGELFF
CDR3 DNA: TGTGCCAGCAGTCAAAGCGGGGGTAACACCGGGGAGCTGTTTTTT

V gene: TRBV12-3/TRBV12-4
J gene: TRBJ1-6
clone size: many
D gene: .
CDR3 protein: CASSFGPEGGSPLHF
CDR3 DNA: TGTGCCAGCAGTTTCGGGCCGGAAGGGGGTTCACCCCTCCACTTT

V gene: TRBV24-1
J gene: TRBJ1-1
clone size: .
D gene: TRBD1
CDR3 protein: CATSDSGTGGRTEAFF
CDR3 DNA: TGTGCCACCAGTGATTCCGGGACAGGGGGTCGGACTGAAGCTTTCTTT

V gene: TRBV18
J gene: TRBJ2-5
clone size: .
D gene: TRBD2
CDR3 protein: CASSPDRTSGGATQYF
CDR3 DNA: TGTGCCAGCTCTCCAGACCGGACTAGCGGGGGCGCGACCCAGTACTTC

V gene: TRBV7-9
J gene: TRBJ1-2
clone size: many
D gene: .
CDR3 protein: CASSTDVMYGYTF
CDR3 DNA: TGTGCCAGCAGCACGGACGTTATGTATGGCTACACCTTC

V gene: TRBV7-6
J gene: TRBJ1-5
clone size: many
D gene: TRBD1
CDR3 protein: CASSSRGRGQGNQPQHF
CDR3 DNA: TGTGCCAGCAGCTCCCGTGGAAGGGGGCAGGGCAATCAGCCCCAGCATTTT

V gene: TRBV5-1
J gene: TRBJ2-6
clone size: few
D gene: TRBD1
CDR3 protein: CASSSLRGTGRPGANVLTF
CDR3 DNA: TGCGCCAGCAGCTCGTTGAGGGGGACAGGTCGTCCTGGGGCCAACGTCCTGACTTTC

V gene: TRBV6-1
J gene: TRBJ1-1
clone size: many
D gene: .
CDR3 protein: CASRPSIRNTEAFF
CDR3 DNA: TGTGCCAGCAGACCCAGTATTAGGAACACTGAAGCTTTCTTT

V gene: TRBV20-1
J gene: TRBJ2-4
clone size: many
D gene: .
CDR3 protein: CSASGSHIKYF
CDR3 DNA: TGCAGTGCTAGTGGCAGTCACATTAAGTACTTC

V gene: TRBV19
J gene: TRBJ2-2
clone size: many
D gene: TRBD2
CDR3 protein: CASSMLGGSTGELFF
CDR3 DNA: TGTGCCAGTAGTATGCTCGGGGGGTCCACCGGGGAGCTGTTTTTT

V gene: TRBV24-1
J gene: TRBJ1-2
clone size: many
D gene: TRBD1
CDR3 protein: CATSDPTGGLGYTF
CDR3 DNA: TGTGCCACCAGTGACCCTACAGGGGGTCTTGGCTACACCTTC

V gene: TRBV4-1
J gene: TRBJ1-1
clone size: few
D gene: TRBD1
CDR3 protein: CASSQGPTGANTEAFF
CDR3 DNA: TGCGCCAGCAGCCAAGGCCCTACAGGGGCGAACACTGAAGCTTTCTTT

V gene: TRBV12-3/TRBV12-4
J gene: TRBJ2-7
clone size: many
D gene: TRBD2
CDR3 protein: CASSFGGEGYEQYF
CDR3 DNA: TGTGCCAGCAGTTTTGGGGGGGAGGGCTACGAGCAGTACTTC

V gene: TRBV30
J gene: TRBJ1-6
clone size: many
D gene: TRBD1
CDR3 protein: CAWRGDSANNSPLHF
CDR3 DNA: TGTGCCTGGCGGGGGGACAGCGCCAATAATTCACCCCTCCACTTT

V gene: TRBV24-1
J gene: TRBJ2-4
clone size: many
D gene: .
CDR3 protein: CATSENIKYF
CDR3 DNA: TGTGCCACCAGCGAAAACATTAAGTACTTC

V gene: TRBV19
J gene: TRBJ1-1
clone size: few
D gene: .
CDR3 protein: CASSMVAGKNAEAFF
CDR3 DNA: TGTGCCAGTAGTATGGTAGCAGGGAAAAACGCTGAAGCTTTCTTT

V gene: TRBV6-1
J gene: TRBJ1-1
clone size: many
D gene: .
CDR3 protein: CASTYGGSANTEAFF
CDR3 DNA: TGTGCCAGCACATACGGTGGGTCAGCGAACACTGAAGCTTTCTTT